This T cell receptor beta chain came from a study of cytomegalovirus exposure and HLA in healthy donors. Overall study findings and caveats: Sequencing depth roughly uniform across donors was assumed in presence/absence analyses. Most CMV-associated TCR beta chains appeared HLA-restricted in a later analysis.

The count of this clone is one. Antigen: not known. In the PCR, 60 Vbeta and 13 Jbeta primers were used. Authors' processing steps: Later reanalysis found approximately 76 million unique TCR beta chains, 9 million to 12 million of them shared. Assay used: immunoSEQ multiplex PCR; TCRdb lists only in-frame clones, some missing. V and J calls and clone size are given by that table; D and trimming were obtained from the DNA. Here the sample spans approximately 90,000 clones, approximately 80% being singletons. The TCR comes from a man aged 40-49 years in good health and CMV-seronegative. Sequenced sample: PBMCs.

The CDR3, as DNA: TGTGCCAGCAGCTTAGCGGGGGGGCCGGGAACCGGGGAGCTGTTTTTT. Protein: CASSLAGGPGTGELFF. V is TRBV7-2 and J is TRBJ2-2, with a weak D call TRBD2 (7 bases). Germline CDR1 is SGHTA and CDR2 is FQGNSA. V lost 0 bases to trimming and J lost 5 bases, with 13 bases between them. The CDR3 sequence is 16 residues long.